The sequence of this T cell receptor (beta chain) was determined in a study of radiotherapy plus CTLA-4 blockade in lung cancer. Sequencing used immunoSEQ multiplex PCR; TCRdb keeps in-frame clones, though not all of them. The data hold approximately 28,000 clones, with over 60% observed a single time. Germline V gene sequence: CDR1 MNHEY, CDR2 SVGAGI. CDR3 length: 13 amino acids. V shed 11 bases and J shed 5 bases, with 13 bases lying between them. V usage is TRBV6-5 and J usage is TRBJ1-6; tentative D call: TRBD1 (6 bases). The sequencing used peripheral blood, collected from a patient treated with radiotherapy plus ipilimumab. This clonotype originated in a human donor with non-small cell lung cancer that progressed on radiotherapy plus ipilimumab. CDR3 bases: TGTGCCGTCCGACAGGCGGATAATTCACCCCTCCACTTT. Translation: CAVRQADNSPLHF.